Below, one T cell receptor beta chain is given with its context. The antigen remains unidentified. Reverse transcribing all isolated RNA meant expressed TCRB transcripts were sequenced. Sequencing was performed with immunoSEQ multiplex PCR; in TCRdb, only in-frame clones are kept and a portion is missing. The table includes about 260,000 clones, roughly 21% detected once. Germline assignment: CDR1 SGHTA and CDR2 FQGNSA. CDR3 length: 15 amino acids. The J segment lost 4 bases and the V segment lost 1 base, leaving 7 bases of the junction unmatched. The record originates from a study of beta chain features in type 1 diabetes. Points from the study as a whole: Type 1 diabetes patients showed a moderate but significant shortening of TCRB CDR3s in all four CD4+ subsets.

Purity above 95% was achieved in all sorted populations. The genes are TRBV7-2 and TRBJ2-7; 7 bases line up with TRBD2. The sequencing input was naive CD4+ T cells from blood. This sequence originates from a middle-aged woman with type 1 diabetes. The CDR3 bases are TGTGCCAGCAGCTTAGTTGCGGGGGAGTCATACGAGCAGTACTTC. Translating gives CASSLVAGESYEQYF.